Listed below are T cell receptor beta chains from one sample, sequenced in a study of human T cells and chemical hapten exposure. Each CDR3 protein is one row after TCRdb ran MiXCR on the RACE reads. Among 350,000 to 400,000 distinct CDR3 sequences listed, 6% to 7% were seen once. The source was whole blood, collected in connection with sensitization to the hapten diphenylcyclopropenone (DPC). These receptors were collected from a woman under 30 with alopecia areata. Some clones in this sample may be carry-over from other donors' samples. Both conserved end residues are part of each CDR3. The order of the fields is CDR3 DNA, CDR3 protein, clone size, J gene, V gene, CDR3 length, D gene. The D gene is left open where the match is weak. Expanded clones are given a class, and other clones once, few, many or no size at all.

DNA: TGTGCCAGCAGTTGGTCGACAGCCCCCAATCAGCCCCAGCATTTT
CDR3: CASSWSTAPNQPQHF
size: many
J: TRBJ1-5
V: TRBV6-2/TRBV6-3
length: 15
D: -

DNA: TGTGCCAGCAGTTCGACAGGGGCCCATAATCAGCCCCAGCATTTT
CDR3: CASSSTGAHNQPQHF
size: -
J: TRBJ1-5
V: TRBV2
length: 15
D: TRBD1

DNA: TGTGCCAGCAGTGAACAGGGGTGGAGCAATCAGCCCCAGCATTTT
CDR3: CASSEQGWSNQPQHF
size: -
J: TRBJ1-5
V: TRBV2
length: 15
D: -

DNA: TGTGCCAGCAGTTTCTTGGCGGGGGACCTCAAGAACACCGGGGAGCTGTTTTTT
CDR3: CASSFLAGDLKNTGELFF
size: -
J: TRBJ2-2
V: TRBV12-3/TRBV12-4
length: 18
D: TRBD2

DNA: TGTGCCAGCAGCCCGTGGGGTCACGGGACGGAGGGCTACACCTTC
CDR3: CASSPWGHGTEGYTF
size: many
J: TRBJ1-2
V: TRBV9
length: 15
D: -

DNA: TGTGCCAGCTCGCCGGGGGGGGGATCAGATACGCAGTATTTT
CDR3: CASSPGGGSDTQYF
size: many
J: TRBJ2-3
V: TRBV3-1
length: 14
D: TRBD2

DNA: TGTGCCAGCAGCTTAGGTCAAGAGACCCAGTACTTC
CDR3: CASSLGQETQYF
size: many
J: TRBJ2-5
V: TRBV5-1
length: 12
D: -

DNA: TGCAGTGCTAGCCAACTAGCGGGGGTCACAGATACGCAGTATTTT
CDR3: CSASQLAGVTDTQYF
size: many
J: TRBJ2-3
V: TRBV20-1
length: 15
D: TRBD2

DNA: TGTGCCACCAGTGATCCGCAACTATTAGACAGGACCTATAATTCACCCCTCCACTTT
CDR3: CATSDPQLLDRTYNSPLHF
size: many
J: TRBJ1-6
V: TRBV24-1
length: 19
D: -

DNA: TGTGCCAGCAGCCCAAGACACGACCCCAATGAGCAGTTCTTC
CDR3: CASSPRHDPNEQFF
size: many
J: TRBJ2-1
V: TRBV11-3
length: 14
D: -

DNA: TGCGCCAGCAGCCAAGTTCCGGGACTCTTCTACGGCTACACCTTC
CDR3: CASSQVPGLFYGYTF
size: -
J: TRBJ1-2
V: TRBV4-1
length: 15
D: -

DNA: TGTGCCAGCAGTCCCAACGGACTAGCGGTTCAAGAGACCCAGTACTTC
CDR3: CASSPNGLAVQETQYF
size: -
J: TRBJ2-5
V: TRBV12-3/TRBV12-4
length: 16
D: TRBD2

DNA: TGTGCCAGCACCGACGGGACAGGGGGCTACAATGAGCAGTTCTTC
CDR3: CASTDGTGGYNEQFF
size: many
J: TRBJ2-1
V: TRBV6-2/TRBV6-3
length: 15
D: TRBD1

DNA: TGTGCCAGCAGCCAGGAACCAGCGGGGGGGTCGAATGAGCAGTTCTTC
CDR3: CASSQEPAGGSNEQFF
size: many
J: TRBJ2-1
V: TRBV4-2
length: 16
D: TRBD2

DNA: TGTGCCAGCACCTCACCGGACAGGCCGACTGAAGCTTTCTTT
CDR3: CASTSPDRPTEAFF
size: few
J: TRBJ1-1
V: TRBV28
length: 14
D: TRBD1

DNA: TGTGCCAGCAGCTTAGGCCCTTTTGAGCGCTCGCATGATGAGCAGTTCTTC
CDR3: CASSLGPFERSHDEQFF
size: -
J: TRBJ2-1
V: TRBV7-6
length: 17
D: -

DNA: TGTGCCAGCACTCTTTCTGAAAAACTGTTTTTT
CDR3: CASTLSEKLFF
size: -
J: TRBJ1-4
V: TRBV7-9
length: 11
D: -

DNA: TGTGCCAGCAGCGTAATTACAGGGACTGAAGCTTTCTTT
CDR3: CASSVITGTEAFF
size: many
J: TRBJ1-1
V: TRBV9
length: 13
D: -

DNA: TGTGCCAGCACAGACGGTGACTATGGCTACACCTTC
CDR3: CASTDGDYGYTF
size: few
J: TRBJ1-2
V: TRBV12-3/TRBV12-4
length: 12
D: -

DNA: TGCGCCAGCAGCCAAGATCGGGTGGAGGTTAATGAAAAACTGTTTTTT
CDR3: CASSQDRVEVNEKLFF
size: -
J: TRBJ1-4
V: TRBV4-1
length: 16
D: -

DNA: TGTGCCAGCAATTCGATCCTGGGGGGTGGGCGTCTCGAGCAGTACTTC
CDR3: CASNSILGGGRLEQYF
size: many
J: TRBJ2-7
V: TRBV6-5
length: 16
D: -

DNA: TGTGCCAGCAGCCCCCGGACCAGCGGGGGGAACACCGGGGAGCTGTTTTTT
CDR3: CASSPRTSGGNTGELFF
size: -
J: TRBJ2-2
V: TRBV7-2
length: 17
D: TRBD2

DNA: TGTGCCAGCAGTCCGCAGATCAAATTTGGGGGGGGGCATAACAACAATGAGCAGTTCTTC
CDR3: CASSPQIKFGGGHNNNEQFF
size: -
J: TRBJ2-1
V: TRBV6-2/TRBV6-3
length: 20
D: -